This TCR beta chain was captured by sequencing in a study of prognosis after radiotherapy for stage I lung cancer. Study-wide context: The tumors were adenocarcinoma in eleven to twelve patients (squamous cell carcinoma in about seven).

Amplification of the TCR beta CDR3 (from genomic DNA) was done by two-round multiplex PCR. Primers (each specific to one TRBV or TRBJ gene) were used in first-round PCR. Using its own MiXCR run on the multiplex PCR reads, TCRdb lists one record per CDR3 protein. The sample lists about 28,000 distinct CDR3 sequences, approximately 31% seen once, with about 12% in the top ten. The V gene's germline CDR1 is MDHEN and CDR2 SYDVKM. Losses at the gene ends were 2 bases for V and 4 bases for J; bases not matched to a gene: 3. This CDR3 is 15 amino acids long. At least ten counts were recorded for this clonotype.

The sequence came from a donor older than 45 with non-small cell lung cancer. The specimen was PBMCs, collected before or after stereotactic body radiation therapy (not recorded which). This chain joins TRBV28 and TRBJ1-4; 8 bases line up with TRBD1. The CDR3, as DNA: TGTGCCAGCAGTTTAGAGACAGGGGTTAATGAAAAACTGTTTTTT. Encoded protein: CASSLETGVNEKLFF.